This T cell receptor beta chain was captured by sequencing in a study of early T cells in non-severe SARS-CoV-2 infection. As for the study in general: Unsorted whole-blood RNA was sequenced in bulk, leaving chains unpaired.

General study results and limits: VDJdb matching, biased toward anti-spike CD8 responses, missed private and CD4 specificities.

In germline, CDR1 is SQVTM, CDR2 ANQGSEA. There are 13 residues in the CDR3. Between the trimmed V and J ends, which lost 7 bases and 3 bases, there was a span of 15 bases. Individual cDNA molecules carried attached unique molecular identifiers. Using its own MiXCR run on the 5' RACE reads, TCRdb lists one record per CDR3 protein. The repertoire holds 55,000 to 65,000 distinct CDR3 sequences, with approximately 12% as singletons. As to this clonotype: As yet, its antigen is unknown.

The chain couples TRBV29-1 to TRBJ1-1, with D possibly TRBD1 on 5 matching bases. The clonotype originates from an adult who was a healthcare worker with PCR-confirmed SARS-CoV-2 infection or an uninfected control (not recorded which). Input material: whole blood. Here the CDR3 reads CSERGGTDTEAFF. CDR3 nucleotide sequence: TGCAGCGAACGGGGAGGGACGGACACTGAAGCTTTCTTT.